Sequencing of this TCR beta chain was carried out in a study of cytomegalovirus exposure and HLA in healthy donors. Study-level results: It was confirmed in vitro that a few of the CMV-associated chains were specific for CMV antigens. Researchers counted 180 or so TCR beta chains as cytomegalovirus-associated.

This clone was counted a single time. The antigen remains unidentified. Using immunoSEQ multiplex PCR, the repertoire was profiled, and TCRdb retains in-frame clones only, with some absent. Found here are 150,000 or so clones, roughly nine tenths of them singletons; the top ten hold more than 2.5%. The germline V gene encodes CDR1 MNHEY and CDR2 SMNVEV (reference sequence). This CDR3 is built from 18 residues. With V trimmed by 7 bases and J by 1 base, 14 bases remained unmatched. This TCR derives from a woman younger than 30 in good health and CMV-seropositive. The V and J genes are TRBV27 and TRBJ2-2; 8 bases map to TRBD1. The sequencing sample was made of PBMCs. CDR3 amino acids: CASTSWDRTSKNTGELFF. The CDR3 region has the DNA TGTGCCAGCACCTCTTGGGACAGGACCTCAAAGAACACCGGGGAGCTGTTTTTT.